The 25 T cell receptor beta chains in this list originate from one sample, sequenced in a study of blood T cell repertoires in COVID-19 (TCRdb year 2020). The library was produced with the immunoSEQ multiplex PCR assay. In TCRdb, the immuneACCESS table is reduced to in-frame sequences with V and J assigned. These tables do not hold every clone; where another copy was compared, an unresolved V gene accounts for under half, and the others remain unexplained. For this sample the table gives more than 60,000 clones, of which 65% to 90% were detected only once. Approximately 5.8% of the sample is held by the ten biggest clonotypes. Sample: peripheral blood. The origin of the receptors is a man aged 80 or over with COVID-19, enrolled during active disease.

V gene TRBV7-8 combines with J gene TRBJ2-2, with 11 bases lining up with TRBD1. Germline trimming cut 5 bases from V and 7 bases from J; bases unmatched to any gene: 9. CDR1 and CDR2 (germline): SGHVS, FQNEAQ. The CDR3 spans 16 residues. CDR3: CASSRPGQGGSGELFF. The CDR3, as DNA: TGTGCCAGCAGCAGACCGGGACAGGGGGGGAGCGGGGAGCTGTTTTTT.

This chain connects TRBV12-3 or TRBV12-4 to TRBJ2-5; D ambiguous. This CDR3 region has 11 residues. V lost 3 bases, J lost 4 bases, and 3 bases lay in between. CDR3 DNA: TGTGCCAGCAGTTTCTTAGAGACCCAGTACTTC. Translated: CASSFLETQYF.

This chain uses TRBV4-2 with TRBJ2-3; TRBD2 agrees at 10 bases. The CDR3 extends over 21 amino acids. The germline gives CDR1 LGHNA, CDR2 YNFKEQ. The J segment lost 0 bases and the V segment lost 3 bases, leaving 18 bases of the junction unmatched. Here the CDR3 reads CASSHLSIERGGPFSTDTQYF. For the CDR3, the DNA is TGTGCCAGCAGCCACCTCTCGATCGAGCGGGGGGGTCCCTTTAGCACAGATACGCAGTATTTT.

The gene calls are TRBV3-1 (or the pseudogene TRBV3-2) and TRBJ2-2, with TRBD2 matching over 11 bases. Germline assignment: CDR1 LGHDT and CDR2 YNNKEL (reference sequence). The ends lost 1 base at V and 1 base at J; junction bases unmatched: 5. CDR3 length: 18 residues. CDR3 sequence (DNA): TGTGCCAGCAGCCAAGCCCCACTAGCGGGGGAGAACACCGGGGAGCTGTTTTTT. It yields the protein CASSQAPLAGENTGELFF.

The V call is TRBV28, the J call TRBJ1-4; a weak D match, TRBD1 (5 bases). V was pared by 7 bases and J by 3 bases, with 15 bases between. Per germline, CDR1 MDHEN and CDR2 SYDVKM. This CDR3 has 15 residues. The CDR3 reads CASITGGRANEKLFF. The CDR3 DNA follows: TGTGCCAGCATCACGGGGGGTAGGGCTAATGAAAAACTGTTTTTT.

The rearrangement joins TRBV19 to TRBJ2-3; 7 nucleotides line up with TRBD1. This CDR3 is built from 16 residues. In germline, CDR1 is LNHDA, CDR2 SQIVND (reference sequence). After removal of 5 bases from V and 0 bases from J, the junction contained 8 bases not matched to a gene. CDR3 in DNA: TGTGCCAGTAGTCGCTTGAGGGGGCAAAGCACAGATACGCAGTATTTT. The encoded protein is CASSRLRGQSTDTQYF.

The V and J genes are TRBV6-5 and TRBJ1-1; the D is unclear. The CDR3 totals 13 residues. Germline V gene sequence: CDR1 MNHEY, CDR2 SVGAGI. Trimming took off 6 bases at V and 4 bases at J, with 12 bases between the two ends. The CDR3 region is CASRRREGTEAFF. Written as DNA, the CDR3 is TGTGCCAGCAGGCGGAGAGAGGGCACTGAAGCTTTCTTT.

The V gene is TRBV27, the J gene TRBJ1-1; a weak D match, TRBD1 (6 bases). V lost 2 bases, J lost 5 bases, and 12 bases lay in between. In germline, CDR1 is MNHEY, CDR2 SMNVEV (reference sequence). The CDR3 contains 14 residues. CDR3 in DNA: TGTGCCAGCAGTTTAGAAACAGGGAAAACTGAAGCTTTCTTT. Translated, it gives CASSLETGKTEAFF.

The chain uses TRBV2 and TRBJ2-1, with D possibly TRBD1 on 6 matching bases. This CDR3 has 15 residues. Looked up from germline, CDR1 is SNHLY and CDR2 is FYNNEI. Trimming stripped 7 bases from V and 5 bases from J, with 18 bases between. This chain's CDR3 is CASNRQGKGNNEQFF. CDR3 sequence (DNA): TGTGCCAGCAACCGGCAGGGGAAAGGGAACAATGAGCAGTTCTTC.

The CDR3 reads CASSVVRTGGTGELFF. The CDR3 DNA sequence: TGTGCCAGCAGCGTAGTGAGGACAGGGGGCACCGGGGAGCTGTTTTTT. V is TRBV9 and J is TRBJ2-2; TRBD1 aligns across 10 bases. CDR3 length: 16 amino acids. The V segment lost 0 bases and the J segment 4 bases; nucleotides outside the gene matches: 3. Looked up from germline, CDR1 is SGDLS and CDR2 is YYNGEE.

The chain employs TRBV7-2 and TRBJ2-5, with D unresolved. Germline V CDR1 and CDR2: SGHTA, FQGNSA. This CDR3 comprises 14 residues. V was trimmed by 0 bases and J by 0 bases, leaving 5 bases between them. CDR3 residues: CASSLAYNQETQYF. CDR3 DNA: TGTGCCAGCAGCTTAGCGTACAACCAAGAGACCCAGTACTTC. The full variable domain, rest sourced from reference TRBV7-2 and TRBJ2-5, is GAGVSQSPSNKVTEKGKDVELRCDPISGHTALYWYRQSLGQGLEFLIYFQGNSAPDKSGLPSDRFSAERTGGSVSTLTIQRTQQEDSAVYLCASSLAYNQETQYFGPGTRLLVL.

This chain links TRBV5-5 with TRBJ1-1; 7 nucleotides agree with TRBD1. The CDR3 consists of 14 residues. The V and J ends lost 6 bases and 4 bases, in that order; junction bases with no gene match: 9. The germline V gene encodes CDR1 SGHKS and CDR2 YYEKEE (reference sequence). The DNA for the CDR3 is TGTGCCAGCAACCCCCTGACAGGGCCCACTGAAGCTTTCTTT. It encodes CASNPLTGPTEAFF.

V and J are TRBV25-1 and TRBJ1-1; 8 bases agree with TRBD1. The CDR3 runs 12 residues. The germline gives CDR1 MGHDK, CDR2 SYGVNS. V lost 7 bases and J lost 5; bases outside the gene matches: 3. CDR3: CASTRGHTEAFF. Here the CDR3 DNA reads TGTGCCAGCACCAGGGGGCATACTGAAGCTTTCTTT.

The rearrangement links TRBV5-8 to TRBJ1-4; D is undetermined. V lost 0 bases and J 8 bases, leaving 14 bases between the germline ends. CDR1 is SGHTS and CDR2 is YDEGEE in the germline V gene. The CDR3 runs to 15 residues. The CDR3 is CASSLGSYGGEKLFF. In DNA form, the CDR3 reads TGTGCCAGCAGCTTGGGGTCGTACGGAGGGGAAAAACTGTTTTTT.

V and J are TRBV6-5 and TRBJ2-1; 12 bases are shared with TRBD1. Germline trimming cut 6 bases from V and 8 bases from J; bases unmatched to any gene: 5. The CDR3 runs 14 residues. CDR1 MNHEY and CDR2 SVGAGI come from the germline V gene. CDR3 amino acids: CASRGQGARYEQFF. The CDR3 nucleotides are TGTGCCAGCAGGGGACAGGGGGCTAGGTATGAGCAGTTCTTC.

The chain uses TRBV7-7 and TRBJ2-5, with D unresolved. Germline V gene sequence: CDR1 SSHAT, CDR2 FNYEAQ (reference sequence). Trimming took off 1 base at V and 2 bases at J, with 14 bases between the two ends. CDR3 length equals 16 residues. In nucleotides, the CDR3 is TGTGCCAGCAGCTTAGATGGTCGCGGTCAGCAAGAGACCCAGTACTTC. The encoded protein is CASSLDGRGQQETQYF. Together with reference TRBV7-7 and TRBJ2-5, the CDR3 gives the full variable domain: GAGVSQSPRYKVTKRGQDVTLRCDPISSHATLYWYQQALGQGPEFLTYFNYEAQPDKSGLPSDRFSAERPEGSISTLTIQRTEQRDSAMYRCASSLDGRGQQETQYFGPGTRLLVL.

This chain uses TRBV6-5 with TRBJ1-2, with 8 positions matching TRBD1. V was pared by 6 bases and J by 2 bases, with 5 bases of the junction left unmatched. The CDR3 length is 14 residues. The V gene's germline CDR1 is MNHEY and CDR2 SVGAGI. CDR3 region: CASRRGTGNYGYTF. The DNA for the CDR3 is TGTGCCAGCAGACGCGGGACAGGCAACTATGGCTACACCTTC.

This rearrangement joins TRBV5-4 to TRBJ2-1; TRBD2 matches 15 bases. After removal of 3 bases from V and 7 bases from J, the junction contained 5 bases not matched to a gene. The germline gives CDR1 SGHNT, CDR2 YYREEE (reference sequence). The CDR3 length is 16 residues. This CDR3 is CASSSRTSGGENEQFF. CDR3 DNA: TGTGCCAGCAGCTCCAGGACTAGCGGGGGGGAAAATGAGCAGTTCTTC.

This clone was seen a single time. As DNA, the CDR3 is TGTGCCAGCAGAGTGGGACAGCTGAACACTGAAGCTTTCTTT. Residues: CASRVGQLNTEAFF. This chain uses TRBV7-3 with TRBJ1-1; TRBD1 agrees at 7 bases. The germline CDR1 and CDR2 sequences are SGHTA and FQGTGA. V lost 6 bases, J lost 0 bases, and 4 bases stayed unmatched. This CDR3 has 14 amino acids.

The rearrangement joins TRBV19 to TRBJ2-2; TRBD1 aligns across 7 bases. This CDR3 region has 15 residues. CDR1 and CDR2 from the germline V gene are LNHDA and SQIVND (reference sequence). The V gene end was trimmed by 6 bases and the J gene end by 0 bases; junction bases not matched to a gene: 4. Here the CDR3 reads CASSRQGSNTGELFF. The DNA for the CDR3 is TGTGCCAGTAGCCGACAGGGTTCGAACACCGGGGAGCTGTTTTTT.

The V gene is TRBV19, the J gene TRBJ1-5; D is ambiguous. CDR1 LNHDA and CDR2 SQIVND come from the germline V gene (reference sequence). The CDR3 spans 15 residues. The V and J ends lost 5 bases and 4 bases respectively, with 15 bases between them. In DNA, the CDR3 is TGTGCCAGTAGTGATACACAAGTACTAAATCAGCCCCAGCATTTT. Protein product: CASSDTQVLNQPQHF.

The chain uses TRBV19 and TRBJ1-5, with unresolved D. V gave up 0 bases and J gave up 9 bases, with 9 bases separating them. Germline lookup yields CDR1 LNHDA and CDR2 SQIVND (reference sequence). The CDR3 has 13 residues. The DNA for the CDR3 is TGTGCCAGTAGTATAGAGCGGGGTCGGCCCCAGCATTTT. Residues: CASSIERGRPQHF.

This chain connects TRBV11-2 to TRBJ2-2; D may be TRBD1 (5 bases). V was cut by 3 bases and J by 4 bases, with 12 bases left in between. Looked up from germline, CDR1 is SGHAT and CDR2 is FQNNGV. The CDR3 runs 15 residues. CDR3 nucleotide sequence: TGTGCCAGCAGCTTGCAGGGCCTCTCCACCGGGGAGCTGTTTTTT. This translates into CASSLQGLSTGELFF.

The chain joins TRBV2 to TRBJ2-7, with a possible D match to TRBD2 (6 bases). Germline loops: CDR1 SNHLY, CDR2 FYNNEI. This CDR3 region has 16 residues. The V end lost 1 base, the J end lost 4 bases, and 17 bases lay between the germline ends. CDR3 in amino acids: CASSEEDTAGRYEQYF. The CDR3 DNA follows: TGTGCCAGCAGTGAAGAAGACACGGCGGGGCGGTACGAGCAGTACTTC. Full variable domain (remainder filled in from reference TRBV2 and TRBJ2-7): EPEVTQTPSHQVTQMGQEVILRCVPISNHLYFYWYRQILGQKVEFLVSFYNNEISEKSEIFDDQFSVERPDGSNFTLKIRSTKLEDSAMYFCASSEEDTAGRYEQYFGPGTRLTVT.

The chain joins TRBV4-3 to TRBJ1-3, with 9 bases identical to TRBD1. The CDR3 is 18 amino acids. CDR1 and CDR2 from the germline V gene are LGHNA and YSLEER. After removal of 3 bases from V and 0 bases from J, the junction contained 9 bases not matched to a gene. The CDR3 region has the DNA TGCGCCAGCAGCCAGGCCCGGGACAGGGCTAGCTCTGGAAACACCATATATTTT. It specifies CASSQARDRASSGNTIYF.